This T cell receptor (beta chain) was identified during a study of cytomegalovirus exposure and HLA in healthy donors. Germline V CDR1 and CDR2: MGHRA, YSYEKL. CDR3 size: 16 residues. V dropped 0 bases and J dropped 7; count of bases not matched to a gene: 9. A multiplex PCR was run with 60 Vbeta primers and 13 Jbeta primers. Here immunoSEQ multiplex PCR was the method, and the copy in TCRdb shows in-frame clones only, minus some. The data contain over 150,000 clones, approximately 85% of them singletons. Sequenced material: PBMCs. The V gene is TRBV4-1, the J gene TRBJ2-1; 7 bases fit TRBD2. The receptor was isolated from a man in his fifties in good health and CMV-seropositive. The CDR3: CASSQDSGLAANEQFF. CDR3 in DNA: TGCGCCAGCAGCCAAGATAGCGGGCTAGCGGCAAATGAGCAGTTCTTC.